Detailed here is one T cell receptor (beta chain). Antigen unknown. This specimen belongs to a study of T cell responses to AZD1222 COVID-19 vaccine. Whole-study results and caveats: Most donors were white British, females outnumbered males, and clonal diversity was possibly underestimated.

The J segment lost 6 bases and the V segment lost 6 bases, leaving 2 bases of the junction unmatched. The CDR3 consists of 13 residues. Only in-frame clones appear in the TCRdb table, and some are missing; sequencing was by immunoSEQ multiplex PCR. Of 90,000 to 150,000 clones listed, approximately 90% are singletons. Sequenced material: peripheral blood, taken on day 0 of AZD1222 vaccination. The V call is TRBV12-3 or TRBV12-4, the J call TRBJ1-4, with 9 bases fitting TRBD1. This receptor was identified in an adult in good health. The CDR3 protein is CASRGTGYEKLFF. The DNA for the CDR3 is TGTGCCAGCAGGGGGACAGGGTATGAAAAACTGTTTTTT.